The present TCR beta chain was sequenced within a study of Ad26.COV2.S vaccination and SARS-CoV-2 variants. Background on the study: Donor allocation was to the COV1001 Ad26.COV2.S trial arm. Whole-study results and caveats: Non-spike TCR breadth showed similarity between vaccine and placebo recipients.

Assay: immunoSEQ multiplex PCR; the TCRdb copy retains only in-frame clones and omits some. The sample comprises about 320,000 clones, more than 70% of which are singletons, and approximately 1.9% rests with the top ten. Germline lookup yields CDR1 SGDLS and CDR2 YYNGEE. The CDR3 is 16 residues long. Trimming took 0 bases from V and 0 from J, leaving 13 bases between them. Treatment of the sample: about 20 received Ad26.COV2.S at low or high dose, single or two shots; 5 received placebo; per-sample allocation not given. Day 63 following the first vaccine or placebo injection was when the samples were taken. An adult donor aged 18-55 years was enrolled in Boston. Notes on this clone: Its specificity is unknown.

The V and J genes are TRBV9 and TRBJ2-7; D is possibly TRBD2 (6 bases). The sequence was collected from a person aged 18-65 years who received the Ad26.COV2.S COVID-19 vaccine or a placebo. Sequences were derived from peripheral blood, sampled in a trial of Ad26.COV2.S vaccine versus placebo. CDR3 amino acids: CASSVDPGRSSYEQYF. Here the CDR3 DNA reads TGTGCCAGCAGCGTAGACCCAGGGAGGAGCTCCTACGAGCAGTACTTC.